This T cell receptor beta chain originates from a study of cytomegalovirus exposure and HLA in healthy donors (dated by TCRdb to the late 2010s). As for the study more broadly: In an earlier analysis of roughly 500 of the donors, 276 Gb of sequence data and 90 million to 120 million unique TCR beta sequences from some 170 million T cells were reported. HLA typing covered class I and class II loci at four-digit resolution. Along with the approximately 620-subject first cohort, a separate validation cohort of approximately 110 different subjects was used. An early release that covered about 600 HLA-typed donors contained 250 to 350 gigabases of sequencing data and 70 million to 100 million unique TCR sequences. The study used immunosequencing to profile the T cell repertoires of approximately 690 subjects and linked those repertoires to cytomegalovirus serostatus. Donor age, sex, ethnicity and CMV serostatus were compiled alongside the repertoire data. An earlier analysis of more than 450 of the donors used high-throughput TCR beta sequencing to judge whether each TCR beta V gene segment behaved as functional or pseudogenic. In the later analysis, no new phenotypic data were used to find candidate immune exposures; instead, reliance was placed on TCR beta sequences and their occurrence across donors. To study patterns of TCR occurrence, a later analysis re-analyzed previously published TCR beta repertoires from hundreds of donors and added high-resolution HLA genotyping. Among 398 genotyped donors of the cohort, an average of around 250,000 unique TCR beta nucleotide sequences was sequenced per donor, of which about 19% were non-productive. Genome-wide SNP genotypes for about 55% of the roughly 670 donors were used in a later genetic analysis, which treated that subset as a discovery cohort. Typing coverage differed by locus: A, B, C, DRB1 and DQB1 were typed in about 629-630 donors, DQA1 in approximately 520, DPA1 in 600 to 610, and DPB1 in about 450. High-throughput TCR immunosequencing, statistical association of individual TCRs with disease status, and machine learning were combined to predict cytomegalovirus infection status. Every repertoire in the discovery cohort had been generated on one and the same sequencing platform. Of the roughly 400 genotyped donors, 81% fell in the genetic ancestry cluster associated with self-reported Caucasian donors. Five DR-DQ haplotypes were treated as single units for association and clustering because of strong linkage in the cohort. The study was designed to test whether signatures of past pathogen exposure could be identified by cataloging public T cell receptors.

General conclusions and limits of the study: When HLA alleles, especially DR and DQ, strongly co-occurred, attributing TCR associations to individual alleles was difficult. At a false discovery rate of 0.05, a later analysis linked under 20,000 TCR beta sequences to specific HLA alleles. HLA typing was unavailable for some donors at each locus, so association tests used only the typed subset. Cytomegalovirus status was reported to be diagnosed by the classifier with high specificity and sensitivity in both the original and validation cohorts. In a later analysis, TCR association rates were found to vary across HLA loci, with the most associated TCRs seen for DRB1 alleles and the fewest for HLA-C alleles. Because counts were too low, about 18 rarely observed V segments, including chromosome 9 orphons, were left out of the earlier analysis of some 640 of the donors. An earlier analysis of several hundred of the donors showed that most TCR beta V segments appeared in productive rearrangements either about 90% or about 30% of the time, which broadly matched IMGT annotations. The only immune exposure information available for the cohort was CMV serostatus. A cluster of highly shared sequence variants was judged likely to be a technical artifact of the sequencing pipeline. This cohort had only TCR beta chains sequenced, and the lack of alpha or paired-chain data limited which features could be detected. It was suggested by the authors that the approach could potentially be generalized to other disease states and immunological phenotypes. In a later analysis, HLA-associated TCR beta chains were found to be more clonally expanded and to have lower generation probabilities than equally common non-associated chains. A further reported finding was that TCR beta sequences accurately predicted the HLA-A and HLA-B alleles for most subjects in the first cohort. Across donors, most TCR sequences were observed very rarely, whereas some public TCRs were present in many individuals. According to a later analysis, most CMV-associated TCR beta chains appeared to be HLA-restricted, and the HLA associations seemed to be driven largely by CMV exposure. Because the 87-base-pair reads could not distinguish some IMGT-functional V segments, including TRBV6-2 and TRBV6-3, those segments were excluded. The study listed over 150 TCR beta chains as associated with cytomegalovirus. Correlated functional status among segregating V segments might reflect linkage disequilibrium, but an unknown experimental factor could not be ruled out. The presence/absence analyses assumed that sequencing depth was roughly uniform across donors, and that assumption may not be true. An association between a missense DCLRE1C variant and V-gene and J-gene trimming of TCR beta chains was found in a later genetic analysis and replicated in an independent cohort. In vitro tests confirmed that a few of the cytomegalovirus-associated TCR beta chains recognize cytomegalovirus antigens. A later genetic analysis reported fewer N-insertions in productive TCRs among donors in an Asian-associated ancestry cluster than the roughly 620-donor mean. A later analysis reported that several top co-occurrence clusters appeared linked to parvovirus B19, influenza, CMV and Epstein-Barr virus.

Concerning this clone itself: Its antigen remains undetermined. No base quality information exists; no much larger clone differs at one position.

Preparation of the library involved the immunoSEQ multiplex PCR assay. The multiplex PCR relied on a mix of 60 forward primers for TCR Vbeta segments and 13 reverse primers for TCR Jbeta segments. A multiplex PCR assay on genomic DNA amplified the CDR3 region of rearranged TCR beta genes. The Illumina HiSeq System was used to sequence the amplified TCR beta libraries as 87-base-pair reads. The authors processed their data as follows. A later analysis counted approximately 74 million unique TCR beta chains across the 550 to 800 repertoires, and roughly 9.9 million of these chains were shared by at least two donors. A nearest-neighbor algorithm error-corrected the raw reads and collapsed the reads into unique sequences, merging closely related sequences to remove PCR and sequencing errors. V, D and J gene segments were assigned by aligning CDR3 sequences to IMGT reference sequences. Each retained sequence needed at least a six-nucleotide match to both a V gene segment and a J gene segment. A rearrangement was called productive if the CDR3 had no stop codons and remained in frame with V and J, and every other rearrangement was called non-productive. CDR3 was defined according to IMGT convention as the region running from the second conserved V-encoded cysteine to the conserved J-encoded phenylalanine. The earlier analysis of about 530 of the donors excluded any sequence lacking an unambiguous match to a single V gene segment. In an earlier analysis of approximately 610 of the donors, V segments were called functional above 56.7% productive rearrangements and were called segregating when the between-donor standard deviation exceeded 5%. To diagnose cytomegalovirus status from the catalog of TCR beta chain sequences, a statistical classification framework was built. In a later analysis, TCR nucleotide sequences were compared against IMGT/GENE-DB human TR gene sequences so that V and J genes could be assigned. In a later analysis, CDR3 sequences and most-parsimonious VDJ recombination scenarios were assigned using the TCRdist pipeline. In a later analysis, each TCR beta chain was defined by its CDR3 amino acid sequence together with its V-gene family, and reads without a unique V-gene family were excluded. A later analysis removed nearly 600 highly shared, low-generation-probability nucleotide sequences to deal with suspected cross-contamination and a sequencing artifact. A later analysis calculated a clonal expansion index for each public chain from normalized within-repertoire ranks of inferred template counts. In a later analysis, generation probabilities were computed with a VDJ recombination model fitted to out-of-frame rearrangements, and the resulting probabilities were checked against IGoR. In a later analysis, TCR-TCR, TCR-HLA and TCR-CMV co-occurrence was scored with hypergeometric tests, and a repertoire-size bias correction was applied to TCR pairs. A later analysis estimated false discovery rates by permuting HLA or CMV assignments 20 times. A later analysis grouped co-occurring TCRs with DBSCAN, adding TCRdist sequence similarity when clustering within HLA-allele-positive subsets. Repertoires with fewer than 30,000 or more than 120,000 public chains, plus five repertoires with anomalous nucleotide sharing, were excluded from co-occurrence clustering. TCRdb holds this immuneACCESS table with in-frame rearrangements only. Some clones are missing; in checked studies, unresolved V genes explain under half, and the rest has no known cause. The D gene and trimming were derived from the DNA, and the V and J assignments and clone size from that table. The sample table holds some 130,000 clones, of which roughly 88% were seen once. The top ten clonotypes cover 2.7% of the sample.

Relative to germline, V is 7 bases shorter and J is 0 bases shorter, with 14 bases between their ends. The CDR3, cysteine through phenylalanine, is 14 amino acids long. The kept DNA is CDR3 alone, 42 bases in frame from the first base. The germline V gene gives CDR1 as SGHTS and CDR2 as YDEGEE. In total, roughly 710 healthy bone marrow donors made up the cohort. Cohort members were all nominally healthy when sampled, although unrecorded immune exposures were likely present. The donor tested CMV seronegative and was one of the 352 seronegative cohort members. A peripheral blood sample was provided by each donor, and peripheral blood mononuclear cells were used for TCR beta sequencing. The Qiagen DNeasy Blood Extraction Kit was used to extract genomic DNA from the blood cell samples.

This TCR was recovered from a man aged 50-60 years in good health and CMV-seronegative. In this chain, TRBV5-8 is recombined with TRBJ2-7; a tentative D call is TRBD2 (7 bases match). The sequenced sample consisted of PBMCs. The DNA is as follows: TGTGCCAGCGATAGGGGGGGGGTCTCCTACGAGCAGTACTTC. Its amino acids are CASDRGGVSYEQYF.